This TCR beta chain was captured by sequencing in a study of naive and memory T cell subsets. Germline lookup yields CDR1 SGHTA and CDR2 FQGNSA. The ends lost 5 bases at V and 0 bases at J; junction bases unmatched: 10. The CDR3 loop spans 17 amino acids. This clonotype was found a few times. The antigen is not known. Two oligonucleotides, mixed equimolar, formed the beta constant-region primer covering TRBC1 and TRBC2. Nested alpha and beta constant-region primers with the SP2 primer drove four PCR rounds on ligated cDNA. Ligation attached a single-stranded oligonucleotide with a 12-nucleotide UMI and the SP2 primer to the cDNA 3' end. TCRdb reanalysed the UMI-ligation and nested PCR reads using MiXCR and keeps one entry per CDR3 protein. The repertoire holds 150,000 or so distinct CDR3 sequences, with over 20% as singletons. Study-wide results and limits: RNA-based TCR counts may shift with T cell activation and differentiation. TCR abundance followed a power law differing between naive and memory subsets. Naive repertoires, especially CD8, held a few larger clonotypes, possibly memory cells re-expressing CD45RA.

The sample consisted of naive CD4+ T cells from blood. This TCR came from a human donor in good health. The chain couples TRBV7-2 to TRBJ1-3; 7 nucleotides line up with TRBD1. The CDR3 protein is CASSPWGQLLSGNTIYF. The DNA for the CDR3 is TGTGCCAGCAGCCCCTGGGGACAGCTCCTCTCTGGAAACACCATATATTTT.